One and the same sample provided the 25 T cell receptor beta chains below, sequenced in a study of cytomegalovirus exposure and HLA in healthy donors. In the PCR, 60 Vbeta and 13 Jbeta primers were used. Sequencing used immunoSEQ multiplex PCR; TCRdb keeps in-frame clones, though not all of them. This table holds about 160,000 clones, about 80% found once. The specimen was PBMCs. The source of these receptors is a woman between 45 and 60 years old in good health and CMV-seronegative.

The gene calls are TRBV9 and TRBJ2-7; no firm D call. V dropped 0 bases and J dropped 4 bases, with 8 bases sitting between them. The CDR3 extends over 13 amino acids. In germline, CDR1 is SGDLS, CDR2 YYNGEE. The DNA of the CDR3 is TGTGCCAGCAGCGTAGGACTCTATTACGAGCAGTACTTC. Translated: CASSVGLYYEQYF.

The J gene is TRBJ1-1, the V gene TRBV7-9; 10 nucleotides agree with TRBD1. The CDR3 has 14 amino acids. Trimming cost V 3 bases and J 5 bases; bases outside gene matches: 3. The germline gives CDR1 SEHNR, CDR2 FQNEAQ (reference sequence). The CDR3 region has the DNA TGTGCCAGCAGCTTCGGACAGGGGGGAACTGAAGCTTTCTTT. Its translation: CASSFGQGGTEAFF.

The V and J genes are TRBV28 and TRBJ2-7; D is perhaps TRBD1 (5 bases). Looked up from germline, CDR1 is MDHEN and CDR2 is SYDVKM. The CDR3 spans 12 residues. Trimming removed 5 bases at V and 4 bases at J, with 9 bases between. CDR3 nucleotide sequence: TGTGCCAGCAGTCTCCAGGGATACGAGCAGTACTTC. Translated: CASSLQGYEQYF.

This rearrangement joins TRBV9 to TRBJ2-3; 11 bases agree with TRBD2. Losses at the gene ends were 4 bases for V and 4 bases for J; bases not matched to a gene: 5. The CDR3 is made up of 15 amino acids. CDR1 and CDR2 from the germline V gene are SGDLS and YYNGEE. The CDR3 sequence: CASSFTSGSADTQYF. The CDR3 DNA follows: TGTGCCAGCAGCTTCACTAGCGGGAGCGCAGATACGCAGTATTTT.

The V call is TRBV11-2, the J call TRBJ2-7, with D maybe TRBD1 (6 bases). The V end was cut by 4 bases, the J end by 3 bases, with 13 bases between. The CDR3 spans 14 residues. In germline, CDR1 is SGHAT, CDR2 FQNNGV. The CDR3 here is CASSSLRGDYEQYF. CDR3 nucleotides: TGTGCCAGCAGCTCACTCAGGGGCGACTACGAGCAGTACTTC.

The sample holds a few counts of this clone. The rearrangement links TRBV2 to TRBJ2-1; TRBD1 matches at 7 bases. Germline assignment: CDR1 SNHLY and CDR2 FYNNEI. CDR3 length: 14 residues. Trimming removed 7 bases from V and 4 bases from J; junction bases left unmatched: 7. CDR3 sequence: CASTRDSPYNEQFF. CDR3 in DNA: TGTGCCAGCACCCGGGACAGCCCTTACAATGAGCAGTTCTTC.

This clone has only one observation. The chain uses TRBV2 and TRBJ1-4; D is unresolved. The CDR3 is 15 residues long. V was clipped by 4 bases and J by 10 bases, with 19 bases between them. The V gene's germline CDR1 is SNHLY and CDR2 FYNNEI. CDR3 nucleotides: TGTGCCAGCAGTGCCGAGTGGCGCGGGGAGAGAAAACTGTTTTTT. The encoded protein is CASSAEWRGERKLFF.

V is TRBV7-8 and J is TRBJ1-2; TRBD1 matches 7 bases. The length of the CDR3 is 14 residues. Germline V gene lookup returns CDR1 SGHVS and CDR2 FQNEAQ. Germline trimming cut 6 bases from V and 7 bases from J; bases unmatched to any gene: 11. The CDR3 nucleotides read TGTGCCAGCAGTTCGAAGACAGGGCTTCTTGGCTACACCTTC. Translation: CASSSKTGLLGYTF.

A single count supports this clone. This chain links TRBV2 with TRBJ2-5, with TRBD2 matching 13 bases. The CDR3 consists of 17 residues. The V segment lost 5 bases and the J segment 4 bases; nucleotides outside the gene matches: 10. The germline V gene encodes CDR1 SNHLY and CDR2 FYNNEI. The CDR3 sequence is CASSRTGLAGVGETQYF. The CDR3 region has the DNA TGTGCCAGCAGTAGGACTGGACTAGCGGGAGTAGGAGAGACCCAGTACTTC.

This clone was seen just once. This chain connects TRBV7-2 to TRBJ2-7; 7 bases fit TRBD2. CDR1 and CDR2 from the germline V gene are SGHTA and FQGNSA. With 3 bases clipped from V and 0 bases from J, the junction kept 2 bases outside the gene matches. This CDR3 contains 14 residues. CDR3 sequence (DNA): TGTGCCAGCAGCTTCGGACTAGTCTCCTACGAGCAGTACTTC. It encodes CASSFGLVSYEQYF.

CDR3 nucleotide sequence: TGTGCCTGGAGAAGGGGGGGCCAAGAAGCTTTCTTT. Amino acids: CAWRRGGQEAFF. This chain connects TRBV30 to TRBJ1-1, with D perhaps TRBD1 (6 bases). In germline, CDR1 is GTSNPN, CDR2 SVGIG (reference sequence). The ends were cut back, 3 bases at V and 8 bases at J, with 13 bases in the middle. CDR3 length equals 12 residues.

Details on this clone: Other DNA sequences in the same sample also yield this CDR3. The CDR3 nucleotides read TGTGCCAGCAGCTTTAGCGGACAAGAGACCCAGTACTTC. Translation: CASSFSGQETQYF. The V gene is TRBV7-9, the J gene TRBJ2-5; a possible D gene is TRBD2 (6 bases). The germline V gene encodes CDR1 SEHNR and CDR2 FQNEAQ (reference sequence). The germline V and J ends were trimmed by 3 bases and 2 bases, with 7 bases remaining between them. CDR3 length: 13 residues. Combining the CDR3 with reference TRBV7-9 and TRBJ2-5 gives the whole variable domain DTGVSQNPRHKITKRGQNVTFRCDPISEHNRLYWYRQTLGQGPEFLTYFQNEAQLEKSRLLSDRFSAERPKGSFSTLEIQRTEQGDSAMYLCASSFSGQETQYFGPGTRLLVL.

This chain links TRBV28 with TRBJ2-7; no clear D gene. The CDR3 consists of 14 residues. CDR1 is MDHEN and CDR2 is SYDVKM in the germline V gene. Trimming took off 7 bases at V and 3 bases at J, with 16 bases between the two ends. This chain's CDR3 is CASNWSRNRYEQYF. The CDR3 DNA is TGTGCCAGCAACTGGTCTAGGAACCGCTACGAGCAGTACTTC.

The rearrangement joins TRBV6-5 to TRBJ2-7, with a weak D call TRBD2 (5 bases). Trimming pared 2 bases from V and 2 bases from J, leaving 13 bases between. This CDR3 contains 15 residues. Per germline, CDR1 MNHEY and CDR2 SVGAGI. Here the CDR3 DNA reads TGTGCCAGCAGTTACAGTAGGGCCGGGACCTACGAGCAGTACTTC. As protein: CASSYSRAGTYEQYF.

This chain uses TRBV27 with TRBJ1-6, with D perhaps matching TRBD1 (5 bases). V lost 5 bases and J 0 bases, leaving 14 bases between the germline ends. The CDR3 runs to 17 residues. Germline assignment: CDR1 MNHEY and CDR2 SMNVEV (reference sequence). The CDR3 region is CASSPDTLSSYNSPLHF. For the CDR3, the DNA is TGTGCCAGCAGTCCGGACACTCTCAGCTCCTATAATTCACCCCTCCACTTT.

This sequence joins TRBV9 and TRBJ1-4; D possibly corresponds to TRBD1 (6 bases). Germline CDR1 is SGDLS and CDR2 is YYNGEE. This CDR3 contains 16 residues. V gave up 3 bases and J gave up 5 bases, with 17 bases separating them. Here the CDR3 DNA reads TGTGCCAGCAGCGCCCCACAGGGAAGACCAAATGAAAAACTGTTTTTT. It is translated as CASSAPQGRPNEKLFF.

The CDR3 loop is CATREKRNEQFF. CDR3 nucleotide sequence: TGTGCCACCAGAGAAAAGAGGAATGAGCAGTTCTTC. The V gene is TRBV27, the J gene TRBJ2-1, with D unclear. The germline CDR1 and CDR2 sequences are MNHEY and SMNVEV (reference sequence). This CDR3 is built from 12 residues. V shed 10 bases and J shed 7 bases, with 14 bases lying between them.

In its sample, this clone was seen a few times. CDR3: CASSRELAGGHREQFF. The CDR3 DNA reads as TGTGCCAGTAGTAGGGAACTAGCGGGGGGTCACCGAGAGCAGTTCTTC. The chain joins TRBV19 to TRBJ2-1, with 12 bases lining up with TRBD2. Germline lookup yields CDR1 LNHDA and CDR2 SQIVND (reference sequence). CDR3 length: 16 residues. V trimming: 4 bases; J trimming: 10 bases; junction bases outside the gene matches: 11.

The CDR3 nucleotides read TGTGCCAGCAGCTTTACAGGGTATGGGGCCAACGTCCTGACTTTC. This sequence encodes CASSFTGYGANVLTF. The chain joins TRBV7-9 to TRBJ2-6; tentative D call: TRBD1 (6 bases). V shed 3 bases and J shed 3 bases, with 9 bases lying between them. The CDR3 sequence is 15 residues long. Germline CDR1 reads SEHNR; CDR2 reads FQNEAQ (reference sequence). Full variable domain (missing parts from reference TRBV7-9 and TRBJ2-6): DTGVSQNPRHKITKRGQNVTFRCDPISEHNRLYWYRQTLGQGPEFLTYFQNEAQLEKSRLLSDRFSAERPKGSFSTLEIQRTEQGDSAMYLCASSFTGYGANVLTFGAGSRLTVL.

Concerning this clone itself: One end of the junction is discordant with germline, which a read error may explain. The chain couples TRBV25-1 to TRBJ1-1; TRBD1 matches 7 bases. Germline loops: CDR1 MGHDK, CDR2 SYGVNS. The CDR3 covers 16 residues. The CDR3 protein is CASSELIVRRGPELLF. Here the CDR3 DNA reads TGTGCCAGCAGTGAATTGATCGTAAGGAGGGGGCCGGAGCTTTTGTTT.

The chain links TRBV18 to TRBJ1-2; 7 bases line up with TRBD1. The germline gives CDR1 KGHSH, CDR2 LQKENI. The CDR3 is made up of 15 amino acids. Trimming took 3 bases from V and 1 from J; bases not matched to a gene: 5. CDR3 sequence reads: CASSPGTENNYGYTF. DNA of the CDR3: TGTGCCAGCTCACCCGGGACAGAGAATAACTATGGCTACACCTTC.

The CDR3 is CASSDRGRPYEQYF. CDR3 bases: TGTGCCAGCAGTGACAGGGGTCGCCCATACGAGCAGTACTTC. The chain couples TRBV27 to TRBJ2-7, with 8 bases fitting TRBD1. From germline, CDR1 is MNHEY and CDR2 SMNVEV (reference sequence). V dropped 5 bases and J dropped 4; count of bases not matched to a gene: 7. This CDR3 contains 14 residues.

The J gene is TRBJ2-1, the V gene TRBV6-5; 7 positions match TRBD2. V lost 0 bases and J lost 8; bases outside the gene matches: 10. The CDR3 is 16 residues long. Germline V gene sequence: CDR1 MNHEY, CDR2 SVGAGI. The CDR3 DNA follows: TGTGCCAGCAGTTACTCAGAGACTAGCTCGGCCCATGAGCAGTTCTTC. Translation: CASSYSETSSAHEQFF.

This chain joins TRBV18 and TRBJ2-5, with D perhaps TRBD2 (6 bases). The V gene's germline CDR1 is KGHSH and CDR2 LQKENI. V dropped 5 bases and J dropped 1 base, with 11 bases sitting between them. This CDR3 is 14 amino acids long. As DNA, the CDR3 is TGTGCCAGCTCAGCCGGGAGTTTCCAAGAGACCCAGTACTTC. This sequence encodes CASSAGSFQETQYF.

This chain connects TRBV11-2 to TRBJ1-5; the D is unclear. Germline CDR1 reads SGHAT; CDR2 reads FQNNGV. The CDR3 sequence is 14 residues long. V shed 2 bases and J shed 6 bases, with 11 bases lying between them. CDR3 in DNA: TGTGCCAGCAGCTTATCGGCGGGAGCTCAGCCCCAGCATTTT. It specifies CASSLSAGAQPQHF.